The 22 T cell receptor beta chains listed next were all sequenced from one sample in a study of cytomegalovirus exposure and HLA in healthy donors. In the PCR, 60 Vbeta and 13 Jbeta primers were used. Clones were sequenced by immunoSEQ multiplex PCR, and TCRdb holds only the in-frame ones, with some missing. Of approximately 120,000 clones listed, less than 80% are singletons. The sequencing sample was made of PBMCs. The source of these receptors is a woman between 45 and 60 years old in good health and CMV-seropositive.

This chain joins TRBV5-6 and TRBJ1-5; D unclear. The CDR3 covers 13 residues. V was trimmed by 0 bases and J by 5 bases, leaving 6 bases between them. Germline V gene sequence: CDR1 SGHDT, CDR2 YYEEEE. The CDR3 spells CASSLAPDQPQHF. CDR3 DNA sequence: TGTGCCAGCAGCTTGGCCCCAGATCAGCCCCAGCATTTT.

This clone appeared a few times. This chain links TRBV29-1 with TRBJ2-3, with D perhaps TRBD1 (5 bases). The CDR3 runs 13 residues. CDR1 and CDR2 (germline): SQVTM, ANQGSEA. Trimming stripped 2 bases from V and 6 bases from J, with 12 bases between. This CDR3 is CSVEQGARDTQYF. Written as DNA, the CDR3 is TGCAGCGTTGAACAAGGGGCCAGGGATACGCAGTATTTT.

The chain couples TRBV6-1 to TRBJ2-3; 9 bases map to TRBD2. The length of the CDR3 is 16 residues. Germline V gene lookup returns CDR1 MNHNS and CDR2 SASEGT. J gave up 2 bases and V 1 base, and 4 bases lay outside the gene matches. CDR3 in amino acids: CASSEGASGVTDTQYF. DNA of the CDR3: TGTGCCAGCAGTGAAGGTGCTAGCGGGGTCACAGATACGCAGTATTTT.

The chain has TRBV6-5 and TRBJ2-5; 11 nucleotides match TRBD1. The germline V gene encodes CDR1 MNHEY and CDR2 SVGAGI. With V trimmed by 2 bases and J by 3 bases, 2 bases remained unmatched. The CDR3 sequence is 15 residues long. The CDR3 loop is CASSYGQGAKETQYF. Written as DNA, the CDR3 is TGTGCCAGCAGTTACGGACAGGGGGCTAAAGAGACCCAGTACTTC.

The V and J genes are TRBV4-3 and TRBJ2-7; TRBD2 might be the D (6 bases). This CDR3 contains 13 residues. Germline CDR1 LGHNA, CDR2 YSLEER. V was cut by 5 bases and J by 0 bases, with 8 bases left in between. Here the CDR3 DNA reads TGCGCCAGCAGCTTTAGCGGCTCCTACGAGCAGTACTTC. Protein: CASSFSGSYEQYF.

Regarding this clone: A junction end diverges from the germline sequence, so it may reflect a read error. The V gene is TRBV19, the J gene TRBJ2-6, with 7 bases that match TRBD1. Germline lookup yields CDR1 LNHDA and CDR2 SQIVND (reference sequence). The CDR3 runs 19 residues. The CDR3, as DNA: TGTGCCAGTAGGGAGCATTGGGGACAGAAGTCCTCTGGGGCCAACGGCCTGACTTTC. As protein: CASREHWGQKSSGANGLTF.

The chain has TRBV19 and TRBJ2-1; D perhaps matches TRBD2 (5 bases). The ends were cut back, 4 bases at V and 6 bases at J, with 16 bases in the middle. CDR1 is LNHDA, CDR2 SQIVND, per germline (reference sequence). The CDR3 contains 15 residues. This CDR3 reads CASSSTGSARNEQFF. CDR3 nucleotide sequence: TGTGCCAGTAGTAGTACGGGGTCGGCCCGCAATGAGCAGTTCTTC.

With regard to this clone: The sample contains more than one DNA sequence encoding this CDR3. The V call is TRBV5-1, the J call TRBJ1-3; D uncertain. This CDR3 region has 14 residues. In germline, CDR1 is SGHRS, CDR2 YFSETQ. V lost 0 bases, J lost 3 bases, and 7 bases lay in between. In DNA, the CDR3 is TGCGCCAGCAGCTTGGGGACTGGTGGAAACACCATATATTTT. This encodes CASSLGTGGNTIYF.

V and J are TRBV7-2 and TRBJ2-3, with D perhaps matching TRBD2 (6 bases). Trimming took 3 bases from V and 5 from J, leaving 9 bases between them. Looked up from germline, CDR1 is SGHTA and CDR2 is FQGNSA. CDR3 length equals 13 residues. The CDR3 region has the DNA TGTGCCAGCAGCTTCCAAGCGGGAGATACGCAGTATTTT. Residues: CASSFQAGDTQYF. The variable domain in full, completed from reference TRBV7-2 and TRBJ2-3, reads GAGVSQSPSNKVTEKGKDVELRCDPISGHTALYWYRQSLGQGLEFLIYFQGNSAPDKSGLPSDRFSAERTGGSVSTLTIQRTQQEDSAVYLCASSFQAGDTQYFGPGTRLTVL.

This clone occurred once. The V call is TRBV7-3, the J call TRBJ2-3; 7 positions match TRBD1. V lost 10 bases, J lost 6 bases, and 7 bases stayed unmatched. There are 12 residues in the CDR3. Germline assignment: CDR1 SGHTA and CDR2 FQGTGA. The CDR3 DNA reads as TGTGCCACCCGACAGGGTGCCGATACGCAGTATTTT. This codes for CATRQGADTQYF.

This chain joins TRBV9 and TRBJ2-4, with D tentatively TRBD2 (6 bases). Germline CDR1 SGDLS, CDR2 YYNGEE. Trimming cost V 2 bases and J 9 bases, with 12 bases left between them. The CDR3 has 13 amino acids. The CDR3, as DNA: TGTGCCAGCAGCGTGGCCGGGGGAGGCATTCAGTACTTC. This sequence encodes CASSVAGGGIQYF.

The chain carries TRBV6-1 and TRBJ1-2; TRBD1 agrees at 7 bases. The germline gives CDR1 MNHNS, CDR2 SASEGT. V trimming: 3 bases; J trimming: 4 bases; junction bases outside the gene matches: 11. The CDR3 totals 16 residues. The CDR3 loop is CASSELITTGTYGYTF. In nucleotides, the CDR3 is TGTGCCAGCAGTGAGCTGATCACGACAGGGACCTATGGCTACACCTTC.

The chain recombines TRBV5-8 with TRBJ2-7; possible D gene TRBD2, 5 bases. Germline loops: CDR1 SGHTS, CDR2 YDEGEE. V was shortened by 2 bases and J by 6 bases, with 9 bases between the two germline ends. The CDR3 is 12 residues long. This CDR3 reads CASSFLATEQYF. The DNA of the CDR3 is TGTGCCAGCAGCTTCTTAGCGACCGAGCAGTACTTC.

The chain has TRBV30 and TRBJ2-1, with 8 bases identical to TRBD2. The CDR3 spans 15 residues. The germline gives CDR1 GTSNPN, CDR2 SVGIG (reference sequence). Losses at the gene ends were 0 bases for V and 6 bases for J; bases not matched to a gene: 7. CDR3 nucleotide sequence: TGTGCCTGGAGTGTACGCGGGGGGACATGCAATGAGCAGTTCTTC. Its translation is CAWSVRGGTCNEQFF.

As to this clone: Other nucleotide sequences from this sample produce the same CDR3. This rearrangement joins TRBV18 to TRBJ1-3; tentatively, D is TRBD1 (6 bases). The length of the CDR3 is 14 residues. Per germline, CDR1 KGHSH and CDR2 LQKENI. V dropped 3 bases and J dropped 0 bases, with 6 bases sitting between them. In nucleotides, the CDR3 is TGTGCCAGCTCACCGGACAGCTCTGGAAACACCATATATTTT. It specifies CASSPDSSGNTIYF.

This clone appeared a few times. The V and J genes are TRBV7-9 and TRBJ2-5; D ambiguous. The CDR3 contains 11 residues. The V end lost 8 bases, the J end lost 5 bases, and 9 bases lay between the germline ends. The germline V gene has CDR1 SEHNR and CDR2 FQNEAQ (reference sequence). The CDR3, as DNA: TGTGCCAGCTCCTTCGGGGAGACCCAGTACTTC. Its translation: CASSFGETQYF.

The V and J genes are TRBV2 and TRBJ2-7; 8 bases are shared with TRBD2. Germline V gene lookup returns CDR1 SNHLY and CDR2 FYNNEI. The CDR3 has 15 residues. The V segment lost 1 base and the J segment 0 bases; nucleotides outside the gene matches: 2. CDR3 coding DNA: TGTGCCAGCAGTGAAGAGCTAGCGGGCTCCTACGAGCAGTACTTC. It is translated as CASSEELAGSYEQYF.

V gene TRBV27 combines with J gene TRBJ1-1, with 11 bases lining up with TRBD1. The CDR3 sequence is 15 residues long. After removal of 8 bases from V and 1 base from J, the junction contained 6 bases not matched to a gene. Germline V gene sequence: CDR1 MNHEY, CDR2 SMNVEV (reference sequence). CDR3 sequence (DNA): TGTGCCAGCTTGGACAGGGGGCTTGGGAACACTGAAGCTTTCTTT. Translating gives CASLDRGLGNTEAFF.

The V and J genes are TRBV6-1 and TRBJ2-2; possible D gene TRBD1, 6 bases. This CDR3 contains 16 residues. Trimming left V 4 bases short and J 0 bases short, with 12 bases between. Per germline, CDR1 MNHNS and CDR2 SASEGT. CDR3 nucleotide sequence: TGTGCCAGCAGTGCCACAGGGCCTTCGAACACCGGGGAGCTGTTTTTT. Its translation is CASSATGPSNTGELFF.

The chain combines TRBV2 with TRBJ2-7; a weak D match, TRBD2 (5 bases). Trimming removed 5 bases from V and 2 bases from J, with 10 bases in between. This CDR3 region has 13 residues. Germline CDR1 is SNHLY and CDR2 is FYNNEI. In nucleotides, the CDR3 is TGTGCCAGCAGTCCCCGCGGGCCCTACGAGCAGTACTTC. Its protein is CASSPRGPYEQYF.

This rearrangement joins TRBV7-9 to TRBJ2-1; TRBD2 matches at 10 bases. V shed 5 bases, J shed 9 bases, and the junction held 10 bases outside the gene matches. CDR1 is SEHNR and CDR2 is FQNEAQ in the germline V gene (reference sequence). The CDR3 extends over 15 amino acids. The CDR3 protein is CASSPPAGGPSEQFF. Here the CDR3 DNA reads TGTGCCAGCAGCCCCCCAGCGGGGGGGCCTAGTGAGCAGTTCTTC. Filled out from reference TRBV7-9 and TRBJ2-1, the complete variable domain reads DTGVSQNPRHKITKRGQNVTFRCDPISEHNRLYWYRQTLGQGPEFLTYFQNEAQLEKSRLLSDRFSAERPKGSFSTLEIQRTEQGDSAMYLCASSPPAGGPSEQFFGPGTRLTVL.

The chain carries TRBV6-6 and TRBJ1-2; 8 bases match TRBD1. Looked up from germline, CDR1 is MNHNY and CDR2 is SVGAGI (reference sequence). V shed 0 bases, J shed 4 bases, and the junction held 4 bases outside the gene matches. The CDR3 sequence is 15 residues long. DNA of the CDR3: TGTGCCAGCAGTTACTCCCAGGGGGCTGTCTATGGCTACACCTTC. The encoded protein is CASSYSQGAVYGYTF.